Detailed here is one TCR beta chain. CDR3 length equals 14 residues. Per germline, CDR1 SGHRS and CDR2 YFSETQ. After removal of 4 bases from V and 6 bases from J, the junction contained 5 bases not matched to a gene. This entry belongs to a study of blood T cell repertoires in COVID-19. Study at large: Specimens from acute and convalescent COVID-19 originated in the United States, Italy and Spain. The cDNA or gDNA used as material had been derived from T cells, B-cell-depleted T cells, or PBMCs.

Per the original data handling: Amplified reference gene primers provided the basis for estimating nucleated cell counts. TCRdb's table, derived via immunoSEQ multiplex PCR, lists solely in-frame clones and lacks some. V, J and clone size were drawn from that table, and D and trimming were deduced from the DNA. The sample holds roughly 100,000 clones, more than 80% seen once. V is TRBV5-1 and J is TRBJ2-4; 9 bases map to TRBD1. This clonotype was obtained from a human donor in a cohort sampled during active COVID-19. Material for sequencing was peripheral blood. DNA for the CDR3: TGCGCCAGCAGCCCGGGACAGGGACGAAACATTCAGTACTTC. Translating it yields CASSPGQGRNIQYF.